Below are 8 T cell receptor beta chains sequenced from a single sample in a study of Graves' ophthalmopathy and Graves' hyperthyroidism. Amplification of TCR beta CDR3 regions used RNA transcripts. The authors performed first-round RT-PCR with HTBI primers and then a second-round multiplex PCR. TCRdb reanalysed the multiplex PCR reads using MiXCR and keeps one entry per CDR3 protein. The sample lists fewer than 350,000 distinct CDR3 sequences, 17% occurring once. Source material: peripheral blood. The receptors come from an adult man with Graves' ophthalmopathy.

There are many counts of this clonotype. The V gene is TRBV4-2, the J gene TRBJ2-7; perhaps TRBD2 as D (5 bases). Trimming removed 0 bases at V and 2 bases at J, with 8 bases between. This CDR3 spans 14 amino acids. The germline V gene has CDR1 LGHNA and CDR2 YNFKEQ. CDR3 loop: CASSQDSGAYEQYF. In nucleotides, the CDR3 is TGTGCCAGCAGCCAAGATTCCGGGGCCTACGAGCAGTACTTC.

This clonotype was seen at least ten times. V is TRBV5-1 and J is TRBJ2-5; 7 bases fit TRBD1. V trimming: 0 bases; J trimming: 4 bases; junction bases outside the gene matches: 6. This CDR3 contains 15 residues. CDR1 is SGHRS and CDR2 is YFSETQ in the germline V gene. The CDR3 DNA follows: TGCGCCAGCAGCTTGGCCTGGGCAGGGGGAGAGACCCAGTACTTC. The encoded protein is CASSLAWAGGETQYF.

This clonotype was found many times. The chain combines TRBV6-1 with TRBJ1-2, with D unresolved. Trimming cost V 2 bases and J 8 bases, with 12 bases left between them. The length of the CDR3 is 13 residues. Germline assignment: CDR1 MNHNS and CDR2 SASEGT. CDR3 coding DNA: TGTGCCAGCAGTGAAAACGGAAGGCAAGGCTACACCTTC. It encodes CASSENGRQGYTF.

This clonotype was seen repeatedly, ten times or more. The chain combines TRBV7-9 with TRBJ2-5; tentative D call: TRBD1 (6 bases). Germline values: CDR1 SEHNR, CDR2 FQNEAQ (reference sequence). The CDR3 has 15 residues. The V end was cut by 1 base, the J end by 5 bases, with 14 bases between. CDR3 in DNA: TGTGCCAGCAGCTTAGGGGACACCTTCTGGGAGACCCAGTACTTC. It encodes CASSLGDTFWETQYF. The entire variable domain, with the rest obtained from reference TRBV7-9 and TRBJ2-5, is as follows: DTGVSQNPRHKITKRGQNVTFRCDPISEHNRLYWYRQTLGQGPEFLTYFQNEAQLEKSRLLSDRFSAERPKGSFSTLEIQRTEQGDSAMYLCASSLGDTFWETQYFGPGTRLLVL.

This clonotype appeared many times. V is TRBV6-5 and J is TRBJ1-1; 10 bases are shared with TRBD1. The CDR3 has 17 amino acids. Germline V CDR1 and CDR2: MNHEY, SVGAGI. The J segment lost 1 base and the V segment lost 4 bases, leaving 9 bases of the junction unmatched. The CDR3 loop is CASSSPGQGQTNTEAFF. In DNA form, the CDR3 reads TGTGCCAGCAGTTCCCCGGGACAGGGGCAAACGAACACTGAAGCTTTCTTT.

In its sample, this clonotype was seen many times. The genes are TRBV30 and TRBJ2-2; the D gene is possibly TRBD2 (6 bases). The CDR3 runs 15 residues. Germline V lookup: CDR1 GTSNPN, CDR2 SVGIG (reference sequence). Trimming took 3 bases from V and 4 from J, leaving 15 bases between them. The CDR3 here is CAWRVPGATTGELFF. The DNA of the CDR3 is TGTGCCTGGAGAGTCCCGGGAGCAACCACCGGGGAGCTGTTTTTT.

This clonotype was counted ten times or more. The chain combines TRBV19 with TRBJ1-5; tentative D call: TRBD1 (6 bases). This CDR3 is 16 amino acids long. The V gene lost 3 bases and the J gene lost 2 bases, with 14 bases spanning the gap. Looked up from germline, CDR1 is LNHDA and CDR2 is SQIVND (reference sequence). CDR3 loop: CASSIPKGGGNQPQHF. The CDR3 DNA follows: TGTGCCAGTAGTATCCCCAAAGGGGGAGGCAATCAGCCCCAGCATTTT.

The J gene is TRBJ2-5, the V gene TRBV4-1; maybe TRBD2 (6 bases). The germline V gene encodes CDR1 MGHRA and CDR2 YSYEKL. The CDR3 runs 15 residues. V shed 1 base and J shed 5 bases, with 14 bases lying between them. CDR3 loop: CASSQGGLAKETQYF. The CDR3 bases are TGCGCCAGCAGCCAAGGGGGACTGGCGAAGGAGACCCAGTACTTC.